The clone carrying this T cell receptor beta chain has more than one count but fewer than ten. The target antigen is unknown. The time point is: sample taken at primary tumor resection. The authors sequenced whole RNA from tumor, nontumor lung or frozen PBMC without sorting. The sample originates from a study of spatial heterogeneity in lung cancer. Study at large: Raw reads showed each unique TCR and UMI combination turning up more than ten times on average. Whole-study findings and limits: Ubiquitous expanded tumor TCRs appeared in blood more at resection than follow-up.

TCRdb reanalysed the 5' RACE reads using MiXCR and keeps one entry per CDR3 protein. Of tens of thousands of distinct CDR3 sequences listed, around 13% are singletons. The receptor's source is a male donor with early-stage non-small cell lung cancer. The sample was PBMCs, taken at surgery.

The CDR3 is CASSFRDSLQETQYF. DNA for the CDR3: TGTGCCAGCAGCTTCCGGGACAGCCTCCAAGAGACCCAGTACTTC. V gene TRBV5-4 combines with J gene TRBJ2-5; 7 nucleotides agree with TRBD1. The CDR3 extends over 15 amino acids. V lost 2 bases, J lost 1 base, and 5 bases stayed unmatched. Germline V gene lookup returns CDR1 SGHNT and CDR2 YYREEE (reference sequence). Based on the CDR3 plus reference TRBV5-4 and TRBJ2-5, the full variable domain is ETGVTQSPTHLIKTRGQQVTLRCSSQSGHNTVSWYQQALGQGPQFIFQYYREEENGRGNFPPRFSGLQFPNYSSELNVNALELDDSALYLCASSFRDSLQETQYFGPGTRLLVL.